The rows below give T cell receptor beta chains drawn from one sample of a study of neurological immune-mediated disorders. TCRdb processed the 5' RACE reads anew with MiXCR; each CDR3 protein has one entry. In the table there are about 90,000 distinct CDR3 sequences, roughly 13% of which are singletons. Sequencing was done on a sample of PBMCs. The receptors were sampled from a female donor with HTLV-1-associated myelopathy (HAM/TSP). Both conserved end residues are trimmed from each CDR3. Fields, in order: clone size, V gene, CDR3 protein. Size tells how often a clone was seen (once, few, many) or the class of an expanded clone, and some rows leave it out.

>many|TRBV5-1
ASTLSDRGYEQY
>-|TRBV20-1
SARAGTGVTEAF
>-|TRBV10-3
AISEPGQGSVETQY
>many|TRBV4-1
ASSRGATADYGYT
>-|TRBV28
ANSPRGRIYEQY
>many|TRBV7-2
ASSVNRGSYNEQF
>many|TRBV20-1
SARQGLSSYNEQF
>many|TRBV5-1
ASSRGQGVTGELF
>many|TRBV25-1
ASGLGSVYEQY
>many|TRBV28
ASSLSALEAF
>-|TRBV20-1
SAAPSGPDTQY